This TCR beta chain derives from a study of T cell responses to AZD1222 COVID-19 vaccine. Study observations and caveats: Females made up more of the donors, who were largely white British, and clonal diversity may have come out too low. It was only six AZD1222 recipients who were seropositive at baseline. Distributed over spike, vaccine-associated CD4 TCRs predominated at 160-218 and 743-854. Reportedly, nearly half the spike-specific TCRs target unmutated variant regions.

Details on this clone: Its antigen is currently unknown.

The data were produced by immunoSEQ multiplex PCR, yet TCRdb's version contains in-frame clones alone and is incomplete. Of about 72,000 clones listed, roughly nine tenths are singletons. V was trimmed by 6 bases and J by 5 bases, leaving 23 bases between them. Germline-derived CDR1 and CDR2 are SNHLY and FYNNEI. The CDR3 covers 16 residues. This sequence was found in an adult who received the AZD1222 COVID-19 vaccine. This specimen consisted of peripheral blood, obtained 28 days after the second AZD1222 dose. The chain is built from TRBV2 and TRBJ2-7, with D perhaps TRBD2 (5 bases). CDR3 loop: CASRGGGYGPDDEQYF. CDR3 nucleotides: TGTGCCAGCAGAGGAGGAGGCTACGGGCCGGACGACGAGCAGTACTTC.